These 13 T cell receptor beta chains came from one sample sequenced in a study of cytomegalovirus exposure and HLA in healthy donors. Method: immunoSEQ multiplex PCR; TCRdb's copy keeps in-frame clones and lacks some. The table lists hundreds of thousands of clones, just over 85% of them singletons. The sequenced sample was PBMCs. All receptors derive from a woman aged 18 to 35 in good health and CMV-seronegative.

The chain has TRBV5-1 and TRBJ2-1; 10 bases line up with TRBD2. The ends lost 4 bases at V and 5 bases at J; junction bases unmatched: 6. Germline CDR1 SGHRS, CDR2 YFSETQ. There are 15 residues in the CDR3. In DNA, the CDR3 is TGCGCCAGCAGCCCTGGGACTAGCGTTAACAATGAGCAGTTCTTC. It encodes CASSPGTSVNNEQFF.

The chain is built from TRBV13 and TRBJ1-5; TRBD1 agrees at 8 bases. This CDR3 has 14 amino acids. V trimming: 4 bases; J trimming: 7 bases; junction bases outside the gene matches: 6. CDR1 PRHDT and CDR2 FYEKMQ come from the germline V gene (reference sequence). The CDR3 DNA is TGTGCCAGCAGCTCACAGGGGGTAGGGCAGCCCCAGCATTTT. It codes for CASSSQGVGQPQHF.

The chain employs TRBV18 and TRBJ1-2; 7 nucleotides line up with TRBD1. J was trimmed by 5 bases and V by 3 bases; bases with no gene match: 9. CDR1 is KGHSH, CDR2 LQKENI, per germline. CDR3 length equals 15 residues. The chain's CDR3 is CASSPPGQLVYGYTF. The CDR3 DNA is TGTGCCAGCTCACCGCCGGGACAGCTTGTTTATGGCTACACCTTC.

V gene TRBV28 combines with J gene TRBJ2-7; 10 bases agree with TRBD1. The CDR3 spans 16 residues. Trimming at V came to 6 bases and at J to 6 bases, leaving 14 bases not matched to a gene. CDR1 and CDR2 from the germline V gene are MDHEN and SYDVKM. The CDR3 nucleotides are TGTGCCAGCAGAAATGGGCCCGGGACAGGGGTCTTCGAGCAGTACTTC. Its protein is CASRNGPGTGVFEQYF.

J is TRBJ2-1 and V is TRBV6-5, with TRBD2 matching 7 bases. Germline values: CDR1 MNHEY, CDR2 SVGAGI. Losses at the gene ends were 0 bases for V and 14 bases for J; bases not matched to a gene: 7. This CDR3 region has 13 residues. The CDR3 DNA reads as TGTGCCAGCAGTTACTCGGTGGGAGGGCTAAAGTTCTTC. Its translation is CASSYSVGGLKFF.

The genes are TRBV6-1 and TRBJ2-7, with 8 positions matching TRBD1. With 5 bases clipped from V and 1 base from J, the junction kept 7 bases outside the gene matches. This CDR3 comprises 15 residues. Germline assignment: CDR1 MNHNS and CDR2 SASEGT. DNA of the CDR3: TGTGCCAGCAGTCGACACCGGGACAGGTCCTACGAGCAGTACTTC. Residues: CASSRHRDRSYEQYF.

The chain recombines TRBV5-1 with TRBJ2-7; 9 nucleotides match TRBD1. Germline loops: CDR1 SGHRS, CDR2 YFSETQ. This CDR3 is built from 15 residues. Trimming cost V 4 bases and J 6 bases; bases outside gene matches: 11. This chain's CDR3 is CASSAPGQGSPEQYF. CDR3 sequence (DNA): TGCGCCAGCAGCGCCCCCGGACAGGGGTCACCCGAGCAGTACTTC.

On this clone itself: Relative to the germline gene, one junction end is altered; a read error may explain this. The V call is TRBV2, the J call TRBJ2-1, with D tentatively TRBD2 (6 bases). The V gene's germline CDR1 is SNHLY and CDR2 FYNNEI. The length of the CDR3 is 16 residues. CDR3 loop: CASSEDSGGEYNEQFF. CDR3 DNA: TGTGCCAGCAGCGAAGACAGTGGCGGGGAATACAATGAGCAGTTCTTC.

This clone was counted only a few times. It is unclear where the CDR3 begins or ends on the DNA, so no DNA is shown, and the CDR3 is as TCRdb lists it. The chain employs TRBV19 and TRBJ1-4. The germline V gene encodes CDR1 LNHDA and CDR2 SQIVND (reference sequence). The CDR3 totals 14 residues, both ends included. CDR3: CASSTSAVREKLFF.

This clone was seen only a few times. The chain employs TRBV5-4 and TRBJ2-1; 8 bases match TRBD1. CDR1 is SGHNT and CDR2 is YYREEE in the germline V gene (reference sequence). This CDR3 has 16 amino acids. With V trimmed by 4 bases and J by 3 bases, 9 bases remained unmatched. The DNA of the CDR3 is TGTGCCAGCAGCACCCGACAGGGGCCCAACTACAATGAGCAGTTCTTC. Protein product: CASSTRQGPNYNEQFF.

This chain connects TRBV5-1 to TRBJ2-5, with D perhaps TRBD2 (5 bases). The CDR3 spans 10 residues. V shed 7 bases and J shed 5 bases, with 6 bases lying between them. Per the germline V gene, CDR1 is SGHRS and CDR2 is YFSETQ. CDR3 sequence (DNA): TGCGCCAGCCGGGGTGAGACCCAGTACTTC. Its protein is CASRGETQYF.

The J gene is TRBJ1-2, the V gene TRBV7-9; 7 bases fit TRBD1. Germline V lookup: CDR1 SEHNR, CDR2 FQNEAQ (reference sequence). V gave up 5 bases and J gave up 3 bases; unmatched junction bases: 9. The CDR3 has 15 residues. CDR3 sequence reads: CASSVGQDPYYGYTF. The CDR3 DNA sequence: TGTGCCAGCAGCGTAGGACAGGACCCTTACTATGGCTACACCTTC.

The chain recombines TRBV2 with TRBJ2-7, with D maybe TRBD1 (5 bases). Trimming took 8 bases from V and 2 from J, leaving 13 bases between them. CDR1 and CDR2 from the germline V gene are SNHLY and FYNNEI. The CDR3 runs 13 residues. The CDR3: CASAGILPYEQYF. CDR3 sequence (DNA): TGTGCCAGCGCAGGGATCCTCCCCTACGAGCAGTACTTC.